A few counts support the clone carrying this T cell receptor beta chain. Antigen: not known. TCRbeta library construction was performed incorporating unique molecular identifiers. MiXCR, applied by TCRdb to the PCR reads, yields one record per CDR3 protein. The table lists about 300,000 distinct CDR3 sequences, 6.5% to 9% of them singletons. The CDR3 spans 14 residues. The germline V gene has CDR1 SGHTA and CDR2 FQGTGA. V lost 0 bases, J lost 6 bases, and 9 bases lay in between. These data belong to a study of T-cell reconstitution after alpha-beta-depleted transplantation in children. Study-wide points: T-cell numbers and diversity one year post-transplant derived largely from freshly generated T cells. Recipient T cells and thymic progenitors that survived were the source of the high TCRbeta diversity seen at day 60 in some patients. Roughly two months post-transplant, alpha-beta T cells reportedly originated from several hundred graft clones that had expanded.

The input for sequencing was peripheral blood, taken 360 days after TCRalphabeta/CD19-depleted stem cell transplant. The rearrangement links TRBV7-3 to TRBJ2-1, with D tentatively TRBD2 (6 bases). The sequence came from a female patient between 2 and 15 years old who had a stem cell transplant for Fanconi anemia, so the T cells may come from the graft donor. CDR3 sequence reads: CASSLTGLSNEQFF. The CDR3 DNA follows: TGTGCCAGCAGCTTAACGGGACTTTCCAATGAGCAGTTCTTC.